The 18 T cell receptor beta chains in this list originate from one sample, sequenced in a study of cytomegalovirus exposure and HLA in healthy donors. The PCR made use of 60 Vbeta and 13 Jbeta primers. The assay was immunoSEQ multiplex PCR, and TCRdb's table has in-frame clones only and misses some. The sample includes around 150,000 clones. The specimen sequenced was PBMCs. The receptor set was obtained from a man aged 35-49 years in good health and CMV-seronegative.

V and J are TRBV5-6 and TRBJ2-5, with 11 nucleotides matching TRBD1. TRBJ2-7 explains the end of the DNA better; the J call may be wrong. Germline V gene sequence: CDR1 SGHDT, CDR2 YYEEEE. CDR3 length: 17 residues. In DNA form, the CDR3 reads TGTGCCAGCAGCGGGGACAGGGGGGCTACTCGATCGGGCGAGCAGTACTTC. Its translation: CASSGDRGATRSGEQYF.

The chain is built from TRBV18 and TRBJ2-4; D gene ambiguous. CDR1 is KGHSH, CDR2 LQKENI, per germline. The CDR3 extends over 16 amino acids. V gave up 0 bases and J gave up 0 bases, with 9 bases separating them. The CDR3 loop is CASSPPPLLAKNIQYF. The CDR3 DNA is TGTGCCAGCTCACCACCGCCCCTACTAGCCAAAAACATTCAGTACTTC. Drawing the rest from reference TRBV18 and TRBJ2-4, the complete variable domain is NAGVMQNPRHLVRRRGQEARLRCSPMKGHSHVYWYRQLPEEGLKFMVYLQKENIIDESGMPKERFSAEFPKEGPSILRIQQVVRGDSAAYFCASSPPPLLAKNIQYFGAGTRLSVL.

This chain uses TRBV5-1 with TRBJ2-3; maybe TRBD2 (6 bases). This CDR3 has 15 residues. Germline V gives CDR1 SGHRS, CDR2 YFSETQ. Deletions cut 7 bases from V and 0 bases from J, with 15 bases between. The CDR3 coding sequence is TGCGCCAGCTCCCGGGGCGGGGCTAGCACAGATACGCAGTATTTT. It translates to CASSRGGASTDTQYF.

The chain joins TRBV4-1 to TRBJ2-2, with TRBD1 matching 12 bases. Losses at the gene ends were 3 bases for V and 3 bases for J; bases not matched to a gene: 2. This CDR3 has 16 residues. The V gene's germline CDR1 is MGHRA and CDR2 YSYEKL. CDR3 in amino acids: CASSQGQGAHTGELFF. The CDR3 nucleotides are TGCGCCAGCAGCCAGGGACAGGGGGCTCACACCGGGGAGCTGTTTTTT.

CDR3 sequence: CASSQDSGLENTIYF. CDR3 nucleotides: TGCGCCAGCAGCCAAGATTCAGGGTTGGAAAACACCATATATTTT. The J gene is TRBJ1-3, the V gene TRBV4-3, with D possibly being TRBD1 (5 bases). Germline V gives CDR1 LGHNA, CDR2 YSLEER. The V and J ends lost 0 bases and 6 bases respectively, with 12 bases between them. The CDR3 runs 15 residues.

The gene calls are TRBV7-7 and TRBJ2-3; TRBD2 might be the D (6 bases). V shed 6 bases and J shed 6 bases, with 13 bases lying between them. The CDR3 is made up of 13 amino acids. Germline-derived CDR1 and CDR2 are SSHAT and FNYEAQ (reference sequence). This chain's CDR3 is CASSQTSYDTQYF. The CDR3 region has the DNA TGTGCCAGCAGTCAGACTAGTTACGATACGCAGTATTTT.

The gene calls are TRBV4-3 and TRBJ2-2; TRBD1 agrees at 7 bases. The CDR3 is made up of 17 amino acids. V gave up 0 bases and J gave up 4 bases; unmatched junction bases: 8. Germline values: CDR1 LGHNA, CDR2 YSLEER. The CDR3 nucleotides read TGCGCCAGCAGCCAAGATTTAAGGGACAGAACCACCGGGGAGCTGTTTTTT. It codes for CASSQDLRDRTTGELFF.

This sequence joins TRBV7-3 and TRBJ2-5; possible D gene TRBD1, 5 bases. V lost 0 bases and J 2 bases, leaving 7 bases between the germline ends. Looked up from germline, CDR1 is SGHTA and CDR2 is FQGTGA. CDR3 length: 14 residues. As DNA, the CDR3 is TGTGCCAGCAGCTTAACCAGGGAACAAGAGACCCAGTACTTC. It codes for CASSLTREQETQYF.

The chain recombines TRBV5-6 with TRBJ1-5; D is uncertain. The CDR3 extends over 16 amino acids. Germline CDR1 reads SGHDT; CDR2 reads YYEEEE. Trimming took 2 bases from V and 5 from J, leaving 17 bases between them. The DNA of the CDR3 is TGTGCCAGCAGCTTAAGCCACGGTAGAAGTGATCAGCCCCAGCATTTT. This translates into CASSLSHGRSDQPQHF. Together with reference TRBV5-6 and TRBJ1-5, the CDR3 gives the full variable domain: DAGVTQSPTHLIKTRGQQVTLRCSPKSGHDTVSWYQQALGQGPQFIFQYYEEEERQRGNFPDRFSGHQFPNYSSELNVNALLLGDSALYLCASSLSHGRSDQPQHFGDGTRLSIL.

This rearrangement joins TRBV15 to TRBJ1-1, with 7 bases matching TRBD1. Germline CDR1 LNHNV, CDR2 YYDKDF (reference sequence). The CDR3 sequence is 15 residues long. The junction had 8 bases not matched to a gene; V was cut back by 6 bases and J by 1 base. CDR3 coding DNA: TGTGCCACCAGAGACAGGGACGTTCGGAACACTGAAGCTTTCTTT. Its translation: CATRDRDVRNTEAFF.

This chain links TRBV5-1 with TRBJ2-7, with TRBD1 matching over 8 bases. The V and J ends lost 5 bases and 5 bases, in that order; junction bases with no gene match: 12. The germline V gene encodes CDR1 SGHRS and CDR2 YFSETQ. The CDR3 is 15 residues long. Here the CDR3 DNA reads TGCGCCAGCAGGCCCGGACAGGGTATGGCCCACGAGCAGTACTTC. Translated: CASRPGQGMAHEQYF.

V gene TRBV5-4 combines with J gene TRBJ2-3; D is unclear. Trimming took off 0 bases at V and 0 bases at J, with 11 bases between the two ends. This CDR3 spans 16 amino acids. CDR1 SGHNT and CDR2 YYREEE come from the germline V gene (reference sequence). In nucleotides, the CDR3 is TGTGCCAGCAGCTTGGTCGTGCCAGGTAGCACAGATACGCAGTATTTT. Its translation: CASSLVVPGSTDTQYF.

The chain carries TRBV5-6 and TRBJ2-5; 7 bases are a match to TRBD2. J was trimmed by 2 bases and V by 0 bases; bases with no gene match: 7. CDR3 length: 16 residues. Germline values: CDR1 SGHDT, CDR2 YYEEEE. The CDR3: CASSLASSGEQETQYF. The CDR3, as DNA: TGTGCCAGCAGCTTGGCGTCTAGCGGAGAACAAGAGACCCAGTACTTC.

In DNA, the CDR3 is TGTGCCAGCAGTTTGGGCAGTCTCGGTATTAGGGGGGAGCTGTTTTTT. This sequence encodes CASSLGSLGIRGELFF. The rearrangement links TRBV28 to TRBJ2-2; no reliable D call. CDR1 is MDHEN and CDR2 is SYDVKM in the germline V gene. V lost 3 bases, J lost 8 bases, and 19 bases lay in between. This CDR3 spans 16 amino acids.

The chain uses TRBV9 and TRBJ2-3; TRBD1 might be the D (6 bases). Per the germline V gene, CDR1 is SGDLS and CDR2 is YYNGEE. The CDR3 has 15 amino acids. V was pared by 0 bases and J by 3 bases, with 11 bases between. The CDR3 DNA reads as TGTGCCAGCAGCGTAGGTCACAGGGATACAGATACGCAGTATTTT. Encoded protein: CASSVGHRDTDTQYF.

This chain uses TRBV19 with TRBJ2-5; 12 bases fit TRBD2. The germline V gene encodes CDR1 LNHDA and CDR2 SQIVND (reference sequence). V lost 5 bases and J lost 5; bases outside the gene matches: 6. This CDR3 contains 15 residues. CDR3 protein: CASSSLAGGRETQYF. As DNA, the CDR3 is TGTGCCAGTAGTTCGCTAGCGGGGGGGCGGGAGACCCAGTACTTC. Supplemented by reference TRBV19 and TRBJ2-5, the full variable domain reads DGGITQSPKYLFRKEGQNVTLSCEQNLNHDAMYWYRQDPGQGLRLIYYSQIVNDFQKGDIAEGYSVSREKKESFPLTVTSAQKNPTAFYLCASSSLAGGRETQYFGPGTRLLVL.

J is TRBJ1-2 and V is TRBV7-9, with 7 positions matching TRBD1. Germline V CDR1 and CDR2: SEHNR, FQNEAQ (reference sequence). V dropped 4 bases and J dropped 0; count of bases not matched to a gene: 5. There are 15 residues in the CDR3. CDR3 loop: CASSWLGGTNYGYTF. The CDR3 nucleotides are TGTGCCAGCAGCTGGTTAGGGGGCACTAACTATGGCTACACCTTC.

The chain has TRBV29-1 and TRBJ1-5; D not certain. V shed 4 bases and J shed 2 bases, with 6 bases lying between them. The CDR3 contains 12 residues. Germline CDR1 and CDR2: SQVTM and ANQGSEA. The CDR3 DNA reads TGCAGCGTTGTCACGGGCAATCAGCCCCAGCATTTT. Encoded protein: CSVVTGNQPQHF.